This T cell receptor beta chain was documented in a study of blood T cell repertoires in COVID-19. Produced via immunoSEQ multiplex PCR; TCRdb's table is partial and in-frame only. The sample contains about 46,000 clones, 87% of which appear only once. The germline V gene encodes CDR1 SGHNT and CDR2 YYREEE (reference sequence). After removal of 5 bases from V and 1 base from J, the junction contained 0 bases not matched to a gene. The CDR3 totals 14 residues. The chain employs TRBV5-4 and TRBJ2-3, with 11 bases matching TRBD2. The sequence came from a human donor in a cohort sampled during active COVID-19. The sequencing sample was made of peripheral blood. CDR3 protein: CASRLAGGTDTQYF. CDR3 nucleotides: TGTGCCAGCAGACTAGCGGGGGGCACAGATACGCAGTATTTT.